This T cell receptor (beta chain) is drawn from a study of blood T cell repertoires in COVID-19. Study-wide background: Collection of acute and convalescent COVID-19 samples took place in the United States, Italy and Spain. T cells, B-cell-depleted T cells, or PBMCs supplied cDNA or gDNA.

The V gene end was trimmed by 5 bases and the J gene end by 2 bases; junction bases not matched to a gene: 7. The CDR3 is made up of 15 amino acids. CDR1 and CDR2 from the germline V gene are LGHDT and YNNKEL (reference sequence). The authors' processing: Reference gene primer amplification gave estimated nucleated cell counts. Only in-frame clones appear in the TCRdb table, and some are missing; sequencing was by immunoSEQ multiplex PCR. Clone size and V and J calls were adopted from that table, with D and trimming inferred from the DNA. Of roughly 49,000 clones in the sample, 83% are singletons; the top ten hold 15% to 20%.

The receptor was derived from a man aged 40-49 years with acute or convalescent COVID-19. The specimen sequenced was peripheral blood. The chain uses TRBV3-1 (or the pseudogene TRBV3-2) and TRBJ2-5; 8 bases agree with TRBD2. The CDR3 protein is CASSTFSGEQETQYF. Here the CDR3 DNA reads TGTGCCAGCAGCACGTTTAGCGGGGAACAAGAGACCCAGTACTTC.